These T cell receptor beta chains were read from a single sample in a study of blood T cell repertoires in COVID-19. The table came from immunoSEQ multiplex PCR; TCRdb's copy has only in-frame clones and leaves some out. The data show about 76,000 clones, 88% seen once. The sequencing sample was made of peripheral blood. These receptors came from a man between 45 and 60 years old with active COVID-19. CDR3s include the opening cysteine and the closing phenylalanine or tryptophan. D genes are given only for firm matches. Clone size appears in some rows only: once, few, many, or a class for an expanded clone.

j_call clone_size d_call v_call cdr3_length cdr3_nt cdr3_aa
TRBJ2-2 - TRBD1 TRBV6-2/TRBV6-3 16 TGTGCCAGCAGTTACGCCAGGGGGCAGAACACCGGGGAGCTGTTTTTT CASSYARGQNTGELFF
TRBJ1-1 once - TRBV2 13 TGTGCCAGCACTTCCGGGGAGAACACTGAAGCTTTCTTT CASTSGENTEAFF
TRBJ1-1 few - TRBV28 16 TGTGCCAGCAGTTCAGGACTTCGGGTCCGGAGCACTGAAGCTTTCTTT CASSSGLRVRSTEAFF
TRBJ1-3 - TRBD1 TRBV7-2 14 TGTGCCAGCAGCCCAGGACAGGGCAGAAACACCATATATTTT CASSPGQGRNTIYF
TRBJ1-2 - - TRBV6-6 14 TGTGCCAGCAGCTCTCCGCAGCCGAACGGAGACTACACCTTC CASSSPQPNGDYTF
TRBJ2-3 - - TRBV5-4 14 TGTGCCAGCAGCTTGGAGACAGAGCTCGATACGCAGTATTTT CASSLETELDTQYF
TRBJ1-5 - - TRBV7-9 15 TGTGCCAGCAGCTCCACCACAGGGCTCCATCGGCCCCAGCATTTT CASSSTTGLHRPQHF
TRBJ1-1 - TRBD1 TRBV5-1 14 TGCGCCAGCAGAGTGGGACAGACGTTCACTGAAGCTTTCTTT CASRVGQTFTEAFF
TRBJ2-2 - TRBD2 TRBV24-1 18 TGTGCCACCAGTGATTTGTCCGTCGCGGGAGGGTACACCGGGGAGCTGTTTTTT CATSDLSVAGGYTGELFF
TRBJ1-1 - TRBD1 TRBV6-6 13 TGTGCCAGCAGTTACGCGACAGGGGAGGAAGCTTTCTTT CASSYATGEEAFF
TRBJ1-4 - TRBD1 TRBV5-1 15 TGCGCCAGCAGCGAACGACAGGGGTTCGGTGAAAAACTGTTTTTT CASSERQGFGEKLFF
TRBJ2-1 - - TRBV27 14 TGTGCCAGCAGTTTGTCCCACTCCTACAATGAGCAGTTCTTC CASSLSHSYNEQFF
TRBJ1-2 - TRBD1 TRBV28 13 TGTGCCAGCAGTCCAGGACAGGTCTATGGCTACACCTTC CASSPGQVYGYTF
TRBJ2-3 - - TRBV24-1 14 TGTGCCACCAGTTCCACCGCCGAGGGAGATACGCAGTATTTT CATSSTAEGDTQYF
TRBJ1-1 - - TRBV5-8 17 TGTGCCAGCAGCTTGGGAAAGGGGACAAAGACGAACACTGAAGCTTTCTTT CASSLGKGTKTNTEAFF
TRBJ2-3 - - TRBV7-2 13 TGTGCCAGCAGCTTGGGGCCTGGGGATACGCAGTATTTT CASSLGPGDTQYF
TRBJ1-2 - - TRBV9 15 TGTGCCAGCAGCGTCCTTCCAACAGGCGACTATGGCTACACCTTC CASSVLPTGDYGYTF
TRBJ2-2 - - TRBV6-5 14 TGTGCCAGCAGTAGGCGGCTGAACACCGGGGAGCTGTTTTTT CASSRRLNTGELFF
TRBJ2-1 - TRBD2 TRBV2 15 TGTGCCAGCAGGCAACTAGCGGGAGTACGCAATGAGCAGTTCTTC CASRQLAGVRNEQFF
TRBJ2-3 medium-sized TRBD2 TRBV28 15 TGTGCCAGCAGTTTACCTAGCGGGCTTACAGATACGCAGTATTTT CASSLPSGLTDTQYF
TRBJ1-6 - TRBD1 TRBV28 19 TGTGCCAGCGGGGCCCGACAGGGTGTCCGAGGAGGTTATAATTCACCCCTCCACTTT CASGARQGVRGGYNSPLHF
TRBJ2-3 - TRBD2 TRBV3-1/TRBV3-2 18 TGTGCCAGCAGCCAACATGTCACGGGACTAGCGGGACAAGATACGCAGTATTTT CASSQHVTGLAGQDTQYF
TRBJ1-1 - - TRBV7-9 14 TGTGCCAGCATATTCAGCGTCTTGAACACTGAAGCTTTCTTT CASIFSVLNTEAFF
TRBJ2-3 - TRBD2 TRBV2 16 TGTGCCAGCAGTGTTGAGGCTAGCGGGAGAACAGATACGCAGTATTTT CASSVEASGRTDTQYF
TRBJ2-5 once - TRBV11-3 17 TGTGCCAGCAGCCCCCGCCGGGGGAACGGCCTACAAGAGACCCAGTACTTC CASSPRRGNGLQETQYF
TRBJ1-2 - - TRBV20-1 15 TGCAGTGCTAGTAGCGGTGTGACGGCTCTGGGTGGCTACACCTTC CSASSGVTALGGYTF
TRBJ2-3 - TRBD2 TRBV6-4 16 TGTGCCAGCAGCCCTTTGACGGGAGGGGGCACAGATACGCAGTATTTT CASSPLTGGGTDTQYF
TRBJ2-7 - TRBD2 TRBV10-2 14 TGCGCCAGCAGCCCTACTAGCGGGAACTACGAGCAGTACTTC CASSPTSGNYEQYF
TRBJ1-1 - - TRBV29-1 14 TGCAGCGTTGAAGAAGGAGGCCTGAACACTGAAGCTTTCTTT CSVEEGGLNTEAFF
TRBJ2-1 - - TRBV7-9 13 TGTGCCAGCAGCTTACGGGCCGGGAGTGAGCAGTTCTTC CASSLRAGSEQFF
TRBJ2-5 - - TRBV7-2 14 TGTGCCAGCAGCCCGTACGGGTACCAAGAGACCCAGTACTTC CASSPYGYQETQYF
TRBJ2-1 - TRBD2 TRBV7-2 15 TGTGCCAGCAGCCTCCTAGCGGGAGCCTACAATGAGCAGTTCTTC CASSLLAGAYNEQFF
TRBJ1-1 few - TRBV7-2 15 TGTGCCAGCAGCTTAAACAGGGAAGGTGACACTGAAGCTTTCTTT CASSLNREGDTEAFF
TRBJ2-5 - TRBD2 TRBV7-2 13 TGTGCCAGCAGCTGGGGACTAACAGAGACCCAGTACTTC CASSWGLTETQYF
TRBJ2-2 few - TRBV9 15 TGTGCCAGCAGCGTAGCGGGAGACGGCGGCGGGGAGCTGTTTTTT CASSVAGDGGGELFF
TRBJ1-1 once - TRBV28 11 TGTGCCAGCAGAGAGGGAGGTGAAGCTTTCTTT CASREGGEAFF
TRBJ1-1 once TRBD1 TRBV27 12 TGTGCCAGCAGGGGGGCGGACAGGGAGGCTTTCTTT CASRGADREAFF
TRBJ2-1 once - TRBV3-1/TRBV3-2 16 TGTGCCAGCAGCCAGGAAGGCCTCAAGGGGAACAATGAGCAGTTCTTC CASSQEGLKGNNEQFF
TRBJ1-6 - - TRBV6-5 14 TGTGCCAGCAGCCCCAGGGCCACCATTTCACCCCTCCACTTT CASSPRATISPLHF
TRBJ1-3 - TRBD1 TRBV4-2 17 TGTGCCAGCAGCCAAGATTATGGCAGGGGGCCTGGAAACACCATATATTTT CASSQDYGRGPGNTIYF
TRBJ2-7 - TRBD1 TRBV5-6 12 TGTGCCAGCAGCCGGACAGGGGTTGAGCAGTACTTC CASSRTGVEQYF
TRBJ2-1 once - TRBV24-1 12 TGTGCCACCAGCCCTCTCGAGGGTGAGCAGTTCTTC CATSPLEGEQFF
TRBJ1-4 - - TRBV7-8 15 TGTGCCAGCAGCAGATCAGGGCTAGATGGTGAAAAACTGTTTTTT CASSRSGLDGEKLFF
TRBJ1-3 - - TRBV3-1/TRBV3-2 13 TGTGCCAGCAGCCAAGCCCTCTTCAACACCATATATTTT CASSQALFNTIYF
TRBJ2-3 - TRBD2 TRBV27 17 TGTGCCAGCAGTTGGGTGGGGGGAGCGGGAGGCGTAGATACGCAGTATTTT CASSWVGGAGGVDTQYF
TRBJ1-4 - - TRBV7-9 12 TGTGCCAGCAGCTTTCGGGGTGAAAAACTGTTTTTT CASSFRGEKLFF
TRBJ2-7 many TRBD1 TRBV19 19 TGTGCCAGTAGTATAGCTGCGGCAGGGGGTGTGGGTAATGACAACGAGCAGTACTTC CASSIAAAGGVGNDNEQYF
TRBJ2-7 - TRBD2 TRBV4-2 15 TGTGCCAGCAGCCAAGTGACTAGCGGGAGTTACGAGCAGTACTTC CASSQVTSGSYEQYF
TRBJ1-6 - TRBD1 TRBV9 15 TGTGCCAGCAGCTTTACAGGGGGCTATAATTCACCCCTCCACTTT CASSFTGGYNSPLHF
TRBJ2-2 - - TRBV29-1 12 TGCAGCGGTTTCCGTGACACCGGGGAGCTGTTTTTT CSGFRDTGELFF
TRBJ2-3 - TRBD2 TRBV24-1 18 TGTGCCACCCCCGAGGGACTAGCGGGGATAACTAGCACAGATACGCAGTATTTT CATPEGLAGITSTDTQYF
TRBJ1-2 - TRBD1 TRBV6-5 14 TGTGCCAGCAGTTTTGGACAGGCCAACTATGGCTACACCTTC CASSFGQANYGYTF
TRBJ2-2 - TRBD2 TRBV9 15 TGTGCCAGCAGCGTTAGCGGGGCGAACACCGGGGAGCTGTTTTTT CASSVSGANTGELFF
TRBJ2-3 - TRBD2 TRBV19 16 TGTGCCAGTAGTATAGGTCTAGCGGGGACCACAGATACGCAGTATTTT CASSIGLAGTTDTQYF
TRBJ2-1 - TRBD2 TRBV5-1 15 TGCGCCAGCGCGAGGGCTAGCGGGAGTCATAATGAGCAGTTCTTC CASARASGSHNEQFF
TRBJ1-5 - - TRBV20-1 13 TGCAGTGCTAGTCCCAGTGGCAATCAGCCCCAGCATTTT CSASPSGNQPQHF